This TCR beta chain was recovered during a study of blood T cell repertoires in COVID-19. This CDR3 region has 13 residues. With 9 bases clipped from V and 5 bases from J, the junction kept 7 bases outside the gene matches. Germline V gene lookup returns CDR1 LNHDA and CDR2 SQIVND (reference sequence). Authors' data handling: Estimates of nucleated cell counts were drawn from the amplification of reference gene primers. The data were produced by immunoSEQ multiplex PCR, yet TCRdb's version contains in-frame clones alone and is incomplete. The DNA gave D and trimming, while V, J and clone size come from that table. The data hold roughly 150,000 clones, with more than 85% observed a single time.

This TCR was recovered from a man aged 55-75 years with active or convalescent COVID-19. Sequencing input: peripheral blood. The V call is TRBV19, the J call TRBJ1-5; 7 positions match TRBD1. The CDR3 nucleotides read TGTGCCAGCCACACAGGGGTGCATCAGCCCCAGCATTTT. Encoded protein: CASHTGVHQPQHF.